The present T cell receptor beta chain was sequenced within a study of T cell responses to AZD1222 COVID-19 vaccine. This clone has a single count. Germline V gene data show CDR1 as SNHLY and CDR2 as FYNNEI. V gave up 6 bases and J gave up 2 bases; unmatched junction bases: 3. The length of the CDR3 is 14 residues. Produced via immunoSEQ multiplex PCR; TCRdb's table is partial and in-frame only. The profile shows about 160,000 clones, around nine tenths of them singletons. The sequencing used peripheral blood, collected on day 0 of AZD1222 vaccination. This sequence originates from an adult in good health. The chain uses TRBV2 and TRBJ2-3; TRBD2 agrees at 9 bases. In DNA form, the CDR3 reads TGTGCCAGCAGCAAGGGACTAGCCACAGATACGCAGTATTTT. It is translated as CASSKGLATDTQYF.